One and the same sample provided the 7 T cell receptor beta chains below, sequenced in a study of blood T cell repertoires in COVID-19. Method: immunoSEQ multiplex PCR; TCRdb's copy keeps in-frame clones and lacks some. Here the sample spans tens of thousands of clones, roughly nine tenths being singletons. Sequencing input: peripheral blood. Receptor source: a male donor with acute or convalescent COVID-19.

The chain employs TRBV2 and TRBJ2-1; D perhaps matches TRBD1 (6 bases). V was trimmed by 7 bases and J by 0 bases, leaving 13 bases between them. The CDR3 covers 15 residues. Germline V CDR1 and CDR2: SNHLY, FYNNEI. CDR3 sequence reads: CASTGQTSSYNEQFF. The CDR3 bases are TGTGCCAGCACTGGACAGACGAGCTCCTACAATGAGCAGTTCTTC.

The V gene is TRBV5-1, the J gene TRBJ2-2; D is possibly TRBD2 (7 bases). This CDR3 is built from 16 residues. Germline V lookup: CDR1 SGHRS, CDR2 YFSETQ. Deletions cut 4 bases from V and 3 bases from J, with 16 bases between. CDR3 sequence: CASSPDRGADTGELFF. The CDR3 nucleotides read TGCGCCAGCAGCCCGGACCGGGGGGCCGACACCGGGGAGCTGTTTTTT.

CDR3 in DNA: TGTGCCAGCAGCCTGGACAGGGGGCTTAATCAGCCCCAGCATTTT. Protein: CASSLDRGLNQPQHF. The chain joins TRBV3-1 (or the pseudogene TRBV3-2) to TRBJ1-5, with 11 nucleotides matching TRBD1. Germline assignment: CDR1 LGHDT and CDR2 YNNKEL (reference sequence). The CDR3 length is 15 residues. Unmatched junction bases numbered 3, after V lost 4 bases and J lost 4 bases.

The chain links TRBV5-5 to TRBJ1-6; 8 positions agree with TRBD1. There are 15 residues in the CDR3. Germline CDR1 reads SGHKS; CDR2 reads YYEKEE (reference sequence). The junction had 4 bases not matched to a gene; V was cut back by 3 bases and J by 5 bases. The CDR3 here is CASSSWTGHNSPLHF. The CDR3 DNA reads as TGTGCCAGCAGCTCCTGGACAGGGCATAATTCACCCCTCCACTTT.

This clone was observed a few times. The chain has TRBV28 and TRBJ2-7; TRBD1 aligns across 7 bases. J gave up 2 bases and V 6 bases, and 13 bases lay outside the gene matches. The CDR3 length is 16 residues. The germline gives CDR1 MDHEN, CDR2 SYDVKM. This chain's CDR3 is CASSLDPGQWTYEQYF. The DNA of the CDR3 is TGTGCCAGCAGCCTGGACCCGGGACAGTGGACCTACGAGCAGTACTTC. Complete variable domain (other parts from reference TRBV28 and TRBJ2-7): DVKVTQSSRYLVKRTGEKVFLECVQDMDHENMFWYRQDPGLGLRLIYFSYDVKMKEKGDIPEGYSVSREKKERFSLILESASTNQTSMYLCASSLDPGQWTYEQYFGPGTRLTVT.

The CDR3 DNA reads as TGTGCCAGTAGTGGGACTAGCGGGGGGGTAGATACGCAGTATTTT. Protein sequence: CASSGTSGGVDTQYF. This chain uses TRBV19 with TRBJ2-3, with TRBD2 identical over 16 bases. CDR1 is LNHDA and CDR2 is SQIVND in the germline V gene (reference sequence). J lost 5 bases, V lost 5 bases, and 1 base had no gene match. This CDR3 has 15 residues.

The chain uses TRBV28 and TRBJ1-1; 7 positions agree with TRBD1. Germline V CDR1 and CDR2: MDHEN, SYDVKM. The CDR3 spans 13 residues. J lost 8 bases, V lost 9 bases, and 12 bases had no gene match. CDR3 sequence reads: CASVPDRRNEAFF. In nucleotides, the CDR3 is TGTGCCAGTGTTCCGGACAGGAGGAACGAAGCTTTCTTT.